This is a list of T cell receptor beta chains from one sample in a study of T cell changes during pregnancy in multiple sclerosis. TCRdb's table, derived via immunoSEQ multiplex PCR, lists solely in-frame clones and lacks some. The sample consists of about 67,000 clones, just over 90% of them appearing once. The sequencing here drew on peripheral blood, taken in the second trimester of pregnancy. These receptors all stem from a female donor with multiple sclerosis, enrolled in a pregnancy study. Each CDR3 is given with its conserved first and last residue. The D gene is left open where the match is weak. Size is omitted from some rows. Given values are once, few, many or a class for expanded clones.

.	TRBV5-4	TRBJ1-2	.	CASSSTVMEGPHGYTF	TGTGCCAGCAGCTCAACCGTCATGGAGGGCCCCCATGGCTACACCTTC
.	TRBV10-2	TRBJ1-5	.	CASRSEQAYSNQPQHF	TGCGCCAGCAGATCGGAACAGGCTTATAGCAATCAGCCCCAGCATTTT
.	TRBV30	TRBJ2-7	TRBD2	CAWSLPGLAGDTPHEQYF	TGTGCCTGGAGTCTCCCCGGACTAGCGGGAGATACCCCTCACGAGCAGTACTTC
.	TRBV18	TRBJ1-1	.	CASSPLGDTKGTEAFF	TGTGCCAGCTCACCACTTGGGGACACAAAGGGCACTGAAGCTTTCTTT
.	TRBV19	TRBJ2-7	TRBD1	CASTISTGAQHEQYF	TGTGCCAGTACCATATCGACAGGGGCCCAGCACGAGCAGTACTTC
.	TRBV19	TRBJ2-7	.	CASSIGPGSYEQYF	TGTGCCAGTAGTATCGGGCCAGGGTCCTACGAGCAGTACTTC
.	TRBV20-1	TRBJ2-1	.	CSARDEWEEFF	TGCAGTGCTAGAGATGAGTGGGAGGAGTTCTTC
once	TRBV2	TRBJ2-1	TRBD2	CATTSGIYNEQFF	TGTGCGACGACTAGCGGGATCTACAATGAGCAGTTCTTC
.	TRBV11-2	TRBJ2-1	TRBD1	CASSSLTGKYNEQFF	TGTGCCAGCAGCTCGTTGACAGGGAAATACAATGAGCAGTTCTTC
.	TRBV9	TRBJ1-1	.	CASSVDGTEAFF	TGTGCCAGCAGCGTAGACGGCACTGAAGCTTTCTTT
once	TRBV27	TRBJ2-5	.	CASSFGKQETQYF	TGTGCCAGCAGTTTCGGTAAACAAGAGACCCAGTACTTC
.	TRBV11-3	TRBJ1-2	.	CASSPEGADGYTF	TGTGCCAGCAGCCCCGAAGGGGCGGATGGCTACACCTTC
.	TRBV6-1	TRBJ2-7	.	CASRQGSYEQYF	TGTGCCAGCAGGCAGGGCTCCTACGAGCAGTACTTC
.	TRBV18	TRBJ1-3	.	CASSPIDSSGNTIYF	TGTGCCAGCTCACCAATTGACAGCTCTGGAAACACCATATATTTT
.	TRBV30	TRBJ2-3	TRBD2	CAWSVFLAGGGTDTQYF	TGTGCCTGGAGTGTCTTCCTTGCGGGGGGCGGCACAGATACGCAGTATTTT
.	TRBV4-3	TRBJ1-2	.	CASSQALVRPGGYGYTF	TGCGCCAGCAGCCAAGCCCTTGTACGACCAGGCGGGTATGGCTACACCTTC
.	TRBV4-1	TRBJ2-7	TRBD2	CASSHHGLAGSYEQYF	TGCGCCAGCAGCCACCACGGACTAGCGGGTTCCTACGAGCAGTACTTC
.	TRBV7-2	TRBJ1-1	.	CASSQDRVNTEAFF	TGTGCCAGCAGTCAGGACAGAGTGAACACTGAAGCTTTCTTT
.	TRBV10-3	TRBJ1-1	.	CAISGALRNTEAFF	TGTGCCATCAGTGGGGCCCTAAGGAACACTGAAGCTTTCTTT
.	TRBV6-1	TRBJ2-2	.	CASSEPPGYTGELFF	TGTGCCAGCAGTGAACCCCCGGGATACACCGGGGAGCTGTTTTTT
.	TRBV19	TRBJ1-4	TRBD1	CASSRDRGGEKLFF	TGTGCCAGTAGCAGGGACAGGGGAGGTGAAAAACTGTTTTTT
.	TRBV5-8	TRBJ2-3	.	CASSLERVPITDTQYF	TGTGCCAGCAGCTTGGAGAGGGTCCCCATCACAGATACGCAGTATTTT
.	TRBV5-1	TRBJ2-3	TRBD2	CASSLTSGYTDTQYF	TGCGCCAGCAGCTTAACTAGCGGGTACACAGATACGCAGTATTTT